This T cell receptor beta chain was identified in a study of T and B cells in COVID-19 patients. Study-level information: COVID-19 patients gave peripheral blood either during active infection or after recovery.

Looked up from germline, CDR1 is KGHSH and CDR2 is LQKENI. The CDR3 runs to 13 residues. V was cut by 6 bases and J by 7 bases, with 13 bases left in between. TRB was amplified from roughly 250-500 ng of blood genomic DNA. BIOMED2 TRB-A/B primer pools were used in multiplex TRB PCR. TCRdb re-analysed the multiplex PCR reads in MiXCR, keeping a single row per CDR3 protein. Of about 16,000 distinct CDR3 sequences listed, approximately 26% are singletons. This clonotype originated in a human donor who had recovered from COVID-19. The chain joins TRBV18 to TRBJ1-5; possibly TRBD1 for D (6 bases). Input material: blood. The CDR3 bases are TGTGCCAGCTCGCAGACAGGAGACCAGCCCCAGCATTTT. Its protein is CASSQTGDQPQHF. Full variable domain (missing parts from reference TRBV18 and TRBJ1-5): NAGVMQNPRHLVRRRGQEARLRCSPMKGHSHVYWYRQLPEEGLKFMVYLQKENIIDESGMPKERFSAEFPKEGPSILRIQQVVRGDSAAYFCASSQTGDQPQHFGDGTRLSIL.